This record looks at one T cell receptor (beta chain) sequence and its context. Its antigen is unidentified. The sample is drawn from a study of CD8 T cells in ankylosing spondylitis. General observations from the study: According to the report, clones linked to the disease were significantly enriched in matched synovial fluid samples taken from ankylosing spondylitis patients. Apparently characteristic of ankylosing spondylitis blood was a TCR beta motif (fewer than ten highly homologous variants).

The CDR3 has 17 residues. The ends were cut back, 5 bases at V and 1 base at J, with 18 bases in the middle. Germline CDR1 reads MGHRA; CDR2 reads YSYEKL. TCRdb reprocessed the 5' RACE reads via MiXCR and lists one record per CDR3 protein. The sample lists approximately 100,000 distinct CDR3 sequences; more than 20% were seen once. The origin of this receptor is a male donor with ankylosing spondylitis. Sequenced material: synovial fluid, either unsorted or a sorted T cell fraction (not recorded which). The rearrangement joins TRBV4-1 to TRBJ2-1; the D call may be TRBD1 or TRBD2 (8 bases each). Written as DNA, the CDR3 is TGCGCCAGCAGCTACTCGGGGGGGACAGGTTCCTACAATGAGCAGTTCTTC. It yields the protein CASSYSGGTGSYNEQFF.